This TCR beta chain originates from a study of blood T cell repertoires in COVID-19. Some clones are missing from TCRdb's copy, which holds only in-frame ones; the method was immunoSEQ multiplex PCR. The table records 250,000 to 400,000 clones, around nine tenths of them present only once. The sequencing sample was made of peripheral blood. The TCR was taken from a man over 45 with active or convalescent COVID-19.

The CDR3 protein is CASSSHQGKTEAFF. The CDR3, as DNA: TGTGCCAGCAGTTCACATCAGGGAAAGACTGAAGCTTTCTTT. This chain links TRBV28 with TRBJ1-1, with D tentatively TRBD1 (5 bases). CDR3 size: 14 residues. V dropped 4 bases and J dropped 5 bases, with 14 bases sitting between them. The germline V gene encodes CDR1 MDHEN and CDR2 SYDVKM.